This T cell receptor beta chain came from a study of T and B cells in COVID-19 patients. This clonotype has just a few counts. BIOMED2 TRB-A/B primer pools were used in multiplex TRB PCR. TCRdb re-derived calls from the multiplex PCR reads in MiXCR, one entry per CDR3 protein. The table includes 15,000 or so distinct CDR3 sequences, approximately 30% detected once. From blood, about 250-500 ng of genomic DNA served as TRB template. Sequencing was carried out using blood. The receptor was isolated from a human donor who had recovered from COVID-19.

In nucleotides, the CDR3 is TGTGCCAGCAAAGTCGACAACCCTTCGGCAGGGGAGCAGTACTTC. It is translated as CASKVDNPSAGEQYF. The chain employs TRBV6-2 or TRBV6-3 and TRBJ2-7; TRBD1 might be the D (5 bases). The length of the CDR3 is 15 residues. Trimming took 7 bases from V and 7 from J, leaving 23 bases between them. Germline V lookup: CDR1 MNHEY, CDR2 SVGEGT.